This TCR beta chain was documented in a study of cytomegalovirus exposure and HLA in healthy donors. CDR1 MNHNY and CDR2 SVGAGI come from the germline V gene (reference sequence). This CDR3 comprises 14 residues. The V segment lost 6 bases and the J segment 5 bases; nucleotides outside the gene matches: 9. A multiplex PCR was run with 60 Vbeta primers and 13 Jbeta primers. Clones were read by immunoSEQ multiplex PCR, and TCRdb kept only the in-frame ones, dropping some. The sample records about 160,000 clones, about 80% being singletons. Sequencing used PBMCs. This sequence originates from a man between 25 and 39 years old in good health and CMV-seronegative. The V gene is TRBV6-6, the J gene TRBJ2-7, with TRBD1 matching over 8 bases. This CDR3 reads CASSPRQGINEQYF. The CDR3 nucleotides are TGTGCCAGCAGCCCCCGACAGGGGATAAACGAGCAGTACTTC.